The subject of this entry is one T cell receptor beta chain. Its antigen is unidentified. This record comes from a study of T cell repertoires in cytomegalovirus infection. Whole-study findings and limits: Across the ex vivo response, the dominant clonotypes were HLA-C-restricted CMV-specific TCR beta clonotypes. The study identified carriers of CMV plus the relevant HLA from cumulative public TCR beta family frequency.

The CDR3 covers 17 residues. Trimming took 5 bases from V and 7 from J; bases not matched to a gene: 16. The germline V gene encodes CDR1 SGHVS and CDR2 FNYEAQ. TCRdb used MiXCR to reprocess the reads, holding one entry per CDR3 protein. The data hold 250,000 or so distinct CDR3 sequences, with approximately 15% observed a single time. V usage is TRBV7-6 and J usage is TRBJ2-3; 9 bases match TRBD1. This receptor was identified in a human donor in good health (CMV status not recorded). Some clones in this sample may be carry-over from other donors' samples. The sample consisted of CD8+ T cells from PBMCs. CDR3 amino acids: CASSLAPGQGLPNTQYF. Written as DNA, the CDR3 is TGTGCCAGCAGCCTCGCCCCGGGACAGGGATTACCAAATACGCAGTATTTT.